These 8 T cell receptor beta chains came from one sample sequenced in a study of beta chain features in type 1 diabetes. Every isolated RNA sample was fully reverse transcribed, so sequencing captured expressed TCRB transcripts. The table came from immunoSEQ multiplex PCR; TCRdb's copy has only in-frame clones and leaves some out. The table lists over 500,000 clones, around 15% of them singletons. Input material: naive CD4+ T cells from blood. Receptors were obtained from a man younger than 35 in good health.

This clone was observed a handful of times. The chain has TRBV28 and TRBJ1-1, with D tentatively TRBD1 (5 bases). Germline CDR1 reads MDHEN; CDR2 reads SYDVKM. The length of the CDR3 is 15 residues. Trimming shortened V by 1 base and J by 6 bases, and 15 bases separated the two germline ends. The CDR3: CASSLLWGREAEAFF. CDR3 in DNA: TGTGCCAGCAGTTTATTGTGGGGGAGAGAGGCTGAAGCTTTCTTT.

This clone has only a few counts. The chain joins TRBV27 to TRBJ2-3; D may correspond to TRBD1 or TRBD2 (5 bases each). V lost 5 bases and J 1 base, leaving 19 bases between the germline ends. From germline, CDR1 is MNHEY and CDR2 SMNVEV (reference sequence). CDR3 size: 17 residues. CDR3: CASSNQYGKGGTDTQYF. CDR3 in DNA: TGTGCCAGCAGTAACCAATACGGGAAAGGGGGCACAGATACGCAGTATTTT.

The V gene is TRBV10-3, the J gene TRBJ2-3; D gene uncertain. The germline V and J ends were trimmed by 2 bases and 0 bases, with 9 bases remaining between them. Germline V CDR1 and CDR2: ENHRY, SYGVKD. This CDR3 is built from 15 residues. The CDR3 loop reads CAISEHSTSTDTQYF. For the CDR3, the DNA is TGTGCCATCAGTGAGCACAGCACTAGCACAGATACGCAGTATTTT.

The sample holds a few counts of this clone. The chain joins TRBV6-5 to TRBJ2-6; D gene uncertain. The V end was cut by 4 bases, the J end by 2 bases, with 9 bases between. The CDR3 has 15 residues. The V gene's germline CDR1 is MNHEY and CDR2 SVGAGI. CDR3 sequence (DNA): TGTGCCAGCAGTTCTGCTACCACTGGGGCCAACGTCCTGACTTTC. Amino acid sequence: CASSSATTGANVLTF.

The chain carries TRBV18 and TRBJ1-5; weak D call: TRBD1 (6 bases). This CDR3 contains 15 residues. The germline V gene encodes CDR1 KGHSH and CDR2 LQKENI. V lost 1 base and J lost 3, with 10 bases in between. DNA for the CDR3: TGTGCCAGCTCACCACAAACAGGGCTCAATCAGCCCCAGCATTTT. Protein: CASSPQTGLNQPQHF. Together with reference TRBV18 and TRBJ1-5, the CDR3 gives the full variable domain: NAGVMQNPRHLVRRRGQEARLRCSPMKGHSHVYWYRQLPEEGLKFMVYLQKENIIDESGMPKERFSAEFPKEGPSILRIQQVVRGDSAAYFCASSPQTGLNQPQHFGDGTRLSIL.

Concerning this clone: The sample contains more than one DNA sequence encoding this CDR3. This chain connects TRBV20-1 to TRBJ2-3, with unresolved D. With 5 bases removed from V and 5 bases from J, the gap between germline ends came to 5 bases. CDR3 length: 10 residues. CDR1 and CDR2 (germline): DFQATT, SNEGSKA (reference sequence). The CDR3 bases are TGCAGTGCTCGAGGAGATACGCAGTATTTT. Translated: CSARGDTQYF.

A few counts support this clone. The chain is built from TRBV7-9 and TRBJ2-2; 13 bases map to TRBD2. This CDR3 spans 16 amino acids. Germline V lookup: CDR1 SEHNR, CDR2 FQNEAQ (reference sequence). The ends lost 5 bases at V and 6 bases at J; junction bases unmatched: 6. CDR3 sequence: CASSQGLAGLSGELFF. CDR3 bases: TGTGCCAGCAGCCAGGGACTAGCGGGACTTTCCGGGGAGCTGTTTTTT.

The V and J genes are TRBV6-5 and TRBJ2-4, with unresolved D. Trimming shortened V by 9 bases and J by 1 base, and 4 bases separated the two germline ends. CDR1 and CDR2 (germline): MNHEY, SVGAGI. This CDR3 contains 11 residues. As DNA, the CDR3 is TGTGCCAGTAACGCCAAAAACATTCAGTACTTC. Translation: CASNAKNIQYF.